Listed below are T cell receptor beta chains from one sample, sequenced in a study of cytomegalovirus exposure and HLA in healthy donors. Assay used: immunoSEQ multiplex PCR; TCRdb lists only in-frame clones, some missing. Here the sample table reports over 60,000 clones. Sequenced material: PBMCs. Source of these receptors: a female donor in good health and CMV-seropositive. Each CDR3 is given with its conserved first and last residue. The D gene is left open where the match is weak.

>TRBJ2-7|TRBV5-1|15|TRBD1
TGCGCCAGCAGGACCGGGACAGGGAATTCCTACGAGCAGTACTTC
CASRTGTGNSYEQYF
>TRBJ2-1|TRBV4-1|16|TRBD2
TGCGCCAGCAGCAGACCCGGGACTAGTGCCTACAATGAGCAGTTCTTC
CASSRPGTSAYNEQFF
>TRBJ1-6|TRBV6-5|14|TRBD1
TGTGCCAGCAGTAGAACAGGGGGGAATTCACCCCTCCACTTT
CASSRTGGNSPLHF
>TRBJ1-2|TRBV25-1|12|NA
TGTGCCAGCAGTGTCCCCTACTATGGCTACACCTTC
CASSVPYYGYTF
>TRBJ2-7|TRBV4-2|14|NA
TGTGCCAGCAGCCAAGCCGGACAGACCTACGAGCAGTACTTC
CASSQAGQTYEQYF
>TRBJ1-6|TRBV6-5|15|TRBD1
TGTGCCAGCAGCCGGGACAGGGTCGATTATTCACCCCTCCACTTT
CASSRDRVDYSPLHF
>TRBJ2-3|TRBV28|14|NA
TGTGCCAGCAGTTCCGGGGGACCCACAGATACGCAGTATTTT
CASSSGGPTDTQYF
>TRBJ1-1|TRBV6-1|13|TRBD1
TGTGCCAGCAGTCGGACAGGGAGCACTGAAGCTTTCTTT
CASSRTGSTEAFF
>TRBJ2-7|TRBV7-2|15|NA
TGTGCCAGCAGCCCACGGGTTCAAGGCTCCTACGAGCAGTACTTC
CASSPRVQGSYEQYF
>TRBJ2-1|TRBV28|14|TRBD2
TGTGCCAGCAGTCTAGGACTAGCTCTTAATGAGCAGTTCTTC
CASSLGLALNEQFF
>TRBJ1-5|TRBV18|15|NA
TGTGCCAGCTCACCAACCGGGGATAGCAATCAGCCCCAGCATTTT
CASSPTGDSNQPQHF
>TRBJ2-2|TRBV28|15|TRBD2
TGTGCCAGCAGTTCACTAGCGCACAATACCGGGGAGCTGTTTTTT
CASSSLAHNTGELFF
>TRBJ1-3|TRBV5-1|15|TRBD1
TGCGCCAGCAGCTTGGATGGACAGGGGGGAAACACCATATATTTT
CASSLDGQGGNTIYF
>TRBJ2-7|TRBV2|14|TRBD1
TGTGCCACCTGGGACAGGGAGTCGTCCTACGAGCAGTACTTC
CATWDRESSYEQYF
>TRBJ2-1|TRBV4-1|18|TRBD2
TGCGCCAGCAGCCAAGGCCTCGAGGGTAGCGGGAGGTACAATGAGCAGTTCTTC
CASSQGLEGSGRYNEQFF
>TRBJ2-7|TRBV28|14|NA
TGTGCCAGCAGTTTACCCACAGGGATCTACGAGCAGTACTTC
CASSLPTGIYEQYF
>TRBJ1-2|TRBV19|12|NA
TGTGCCAGTAGTCGGACAGTAAATGGCTACACCTTC
CASSRTVNGYTF
>TRBJ2-7|TRBV27|14|NA
TGTGCCAGTAGATCCACAGGGAACCCCTACGAGCAGTACTTC
CASRSTGNPYEQYF
>TRBJ1-2|TRBV15|16|TRBD1
TGTGCCACCAGCCGAATCCCTGGACAGGGAAACTATGGCTACACCTTC
CATSRIPGQGNYGYTF
>TRBJ1-4|TRBV4-1|19|NA
TGCGCCAGCAGCCAAGAGTTCTACAGGGTAGCGGGCGGTAATGAAAAACTGTTTTTT
CASSQEFYRVAGGNEKLFF
>TRBJ2-3|TRBV7-2|17|TRBD2
TGTGCCAGCAGCCCCCGCTCTAGCGGGAGGACCACAGATACGCAGTATTTT
CASSPRSSGRTTDTQYF
>TRBJ2-7|TRBV7-3|13|NA
TGTGCCAGCAGCGAGGGCGCGAACTACGAGCAGTACTTC
CASSEGANYEQYF
>TRBJ2-7|TRBV11-3|13|NA
TGTGCCAGCAGCTTAGCCTGGGGGGAGCGACAGTACTTC
CASSLAWGERQYF
>TRBJ2-5|TRBV4-3|16|TRBD2
TGCGCCAGCAGCCTGACTAGCGGGGGGGCTTGGGAGACCCAGTACTTC
CASSLTSGGAWETQYF
>TRBJ1-1|TRBV9|14|NA
TGTGCCAGCAGCCCCACGGAGTTTAACACTGAAGCTTTCTTT
CASSPTEFNTEAFF
>TRBJ2-7|TRBV9|17|TRBD2
TGTGCCAGCAGCGTAGGGCCTGGGACCCTGGGAGGGTACGAGCAGTACTTC
CASSVGPGTLGGYEQYF
>TRBJ2-1|TRBV19|16|NA
TGTGCCAGTAGTATGTTAACCGGGACATTCCAGGATGAGCAGTTCTTC
CASSMLTGTFQDEQFF
>TRBJ2-2|TRBV7-7|14|TRBD1
TGTGCTAGCAGCTCGGGACAGGGCACCGGGGAGCTGTTTTTT
CASSSGQGTGELFF
>TRBJ2-2|TRBV2|17|TRBD2
TGTGCCAGCAGAGTCGGACTAGCGGGGGGGCGCACCGGGGAGCTGTTTTTT
CASRVGLAGGRTGELFF
>TRBJ2-7|TRBV19|19|TRBD2
TGTGCCAGTAGTATCCGGGCCGCCGGGACTAGCGGGAGCCCCTACGAGCAGTACTTC
CASSIRAAGTSGSPYEQYF
>TRBJ1-2|TRBV4-1|16|NA
TGCGCCAGCAGCCAGGCAAGACAGCGAGCTAACTATGGCTACACCTTC
CASSQARQRANYGYTF
>TRBJ2-7|TRBV10-2|14|NA
TGCGCCAGCAGTTCCCCCCTCGGCGGTTACGAGCAGTACTTC
CASSSPLGGYEQYF
>TRBJ1-6|TRBV6-1|15|TRBD1
TGTGCCAGCAGTGAAAGTTTGACAGGGAATTCACCCCTCCACTTT
CASSESLTGNSPLHF
>TRBJ2-2|TRBV6-5|12|NA
TGTGCCAGCAGCCAGGGAACCGGGGAGCTGTTTTTT
CASSQGTGELFF
>TRBJ2-1|TRBV9|13|NA
TGTGCCAGCAGCGTAGCACTATACAATGAGCAGTTCTTC
CASSVALYNEQFF
>TRBJ2-3|TRBV6-1|14|NA
TGTGCCAGCAGTGCCGGGGAGTGGGCAGATACGCAGTATTTT
CASSAGEWADTQYF
>TRBJ2-3|TRBV28|18|TRBD2
TGTGCCAGCAGAAAACCGGGACTAGCGGGCTTTAGCACAGATACGCAGTATTTT
CASRKPGLAGFSTDTQYF
>TRBJ1-1|TRBV30|13|TRBD1
TGTGCCTGGGACAGGGGGCTGAACACTGAAGCTTTCTTT
CAWDRGLNTEAFF
>TRBJ2-7|TRBV11-3|13|NA
TGTGCCAGCAGCTTAGAGGGCCACTACGAGCAGTACTTC
CASSLEGHYEQYF
>TRBJ2-7|TRBV6-5|14|NA
TGTGCCAGCAGTTATGAACAGGGTTCCTACGAGCAGTACTTC
CASSYEQGSYEQYF
>TRBJ2-7|TRBV6-1|15|NA
TGTGCCAGCAGTGAAGCGCGGACAGCCCTTTACGAGCAGTACTTC
CASSEARTALYEQYF
>TRBJ2-4|TRBV2|14|NA
TGTGCCAGCAGTGAGCGGATTCCTAAAAACATTCAGTACTTC
CASSERIPKNIQYF
>TRBJ1-1|TRBV23-1|19|NA
TGCGCCAGCAGTGACCTACAACAGGGAAGCGGAAGGGCGGACACTGAAGCTTTCTTT
CASSDLQQGSGRADTEAFF
>TRBJ1-2|TRBV11-2|12|NA
TGTGCCAGCAGCTTAGAGGGAGATGGCTACACCTTC
CASSLEGDGYTF
>TRBJ2-1|TRBV28|13|TRBD1
TGTGCCAGCAGTGAGGACAGGGGCAATGAGCAGTTCTTC
CASSEDRGNEQFF